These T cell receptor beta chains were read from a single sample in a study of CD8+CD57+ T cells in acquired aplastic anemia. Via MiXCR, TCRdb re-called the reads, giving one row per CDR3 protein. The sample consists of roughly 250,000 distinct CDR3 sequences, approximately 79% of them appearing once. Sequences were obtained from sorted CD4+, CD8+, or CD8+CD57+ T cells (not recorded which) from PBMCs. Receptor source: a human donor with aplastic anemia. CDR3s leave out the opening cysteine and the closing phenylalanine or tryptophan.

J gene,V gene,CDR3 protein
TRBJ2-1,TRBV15,ATSRGSQGGNEQF
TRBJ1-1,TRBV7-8,ASSVGGGPDTHNEAF
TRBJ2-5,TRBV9,ASSVGGLEETQY
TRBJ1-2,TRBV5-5,ASSLGGWGLDYGYT
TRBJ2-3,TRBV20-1,SARDGETGETDTQY
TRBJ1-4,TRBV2,ASSASGARLEKLF
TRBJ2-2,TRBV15,ATITGDAGELF
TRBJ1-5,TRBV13,ASSSGTGQYSNQPQH
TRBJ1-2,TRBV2,ASSARERGLDYGYT
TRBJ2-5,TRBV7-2,ASSSYRGTQY
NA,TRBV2,ASSWEDSNNTQF
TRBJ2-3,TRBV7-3,ASSAGGGSSGRC
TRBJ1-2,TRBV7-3,ASSLAGRGNYT
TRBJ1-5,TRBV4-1,ASSQDSETFSNQPQH
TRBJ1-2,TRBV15,ATSREYPSGGYT
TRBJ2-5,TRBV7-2,ASSNGQGFQETQY
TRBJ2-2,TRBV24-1,ATLEGGTGELF
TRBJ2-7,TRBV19,ASSYGGVSYEQY
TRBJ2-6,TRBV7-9,ASSLAGGPGTQDLT
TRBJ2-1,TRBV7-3,ASSFQGGGGGDAQF
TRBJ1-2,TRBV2,ASSPRDSYGYT
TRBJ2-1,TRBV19,ATRQGPHAGVF
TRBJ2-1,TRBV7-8,ASSLAGGTGKDEQF
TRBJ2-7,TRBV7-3,ASNIRGQEQY